These 8 T cell receptor beta chains were all obtained from the same sample, sequenced in a study of T cell clonality in common variable immunodeficiency. Study-level points and caveats: Fewer deletions and N-nucleotide insertions were reportedly seen in common variable immunodeficiency TCR beta sequences.

These receptors' antigens are unknown. The protocol was immunoSEQ multiplex PCR, while the TCRdb copy is restricted to in-frame clones and leaves out a portion. The sample offers about 25,000 clones and no singletons, the top ten holding approximately 3.8%. Material: peripheral blood mononuclear cells. These receptors all come from a human donor with common variable immunodeficiency.

This clone has only a few counts. From the germline J gene comes the end of the CDR3, since the read stops 3 residues before it. V is TRBV19 and J is TRBJ1-2, with 9 bases matching TRBD1. Per the germline V gene, CDR1 is LNHDA and CDR2 is SQIVND (reference sequence). The CDR3 covers 13 residues. The CDR3 reads CASSITGGLGYTF. Incomplete CDR3 DNA: TGTGCCAGTAGTATTACAGGGGGCCTGGGC.

Worth noting for this clone: The read ends 3 residues before the CDR3 terminus; that terminus is restored from the germline J gene. This chain joins TRBV7-7 and TRBJ2-2; 8 bases map to TRBD2. The trim removed 3 bases at V and 6 bases at J, leaving 6 bases unmatched. The CDR3 runs to 15 residues. The germline gives CDR1 SSHAT, CDR2 FNYEAQ (reference sequence). CDR3 bases read: TGTGCCAGCAGCTTGGCGGGAGGTAGTGCCGGGGAG. Its protein is CASSLAGGSAGE. Given in full, the CDR3 is CASSLAGGSAGELFF.

This clone was recorded a few times. Read coverage stops 3 residues before the CDR3 terminus; the germline J gene supplies the remainder. This rearrangement joins TRBV6-4 to TRBJ1-3; D might be TRBD1 (5 bases). The CDR3 covers 13 residues. Germline CDR1 MRHNA, CDR2 SNTAGT. Trimming took 4 bases from V and 1 from J, leaving 5 bases between them. CDR3 bases read: TGTGCCAGCAGTGCAGGGTCTGGAAACACC. The encoded protein is CASSAGSGNT. The full CDR3 reads CASSAGSGNTIYF.

Ten or more counts support this clone. The read gets to within 3 residues of the CDR3 end, and the germline J gene fills in the rest. The gene calls are TRBV7-3 and TRBJ1-1; the D gene is possibly TRBD1 (5 bases). The germline gives CDR1 SGHTA, CDR2 FQGTGA. The CDR3 has 14 residues. Trimming removed 8 bases from V and 7 bases from J, with 20 bases in between. Here the CDR3 reads CASPLRGAIDEAFF. CDR3 DNA (partial): TGTGCCAGCCCTCTCCGAGGGGCCATCGATGAA.

For this clone: With the read ending 3 residues before the CDR3 end, the germline J gene is used to fill in that end. This rearrangement joins TRBV20-1 to TRBJ2-7; TRBD1 matches 8 bases. The V gene end was trimmed by 6 bases and the J gene end by 2 bases; junction bases not matched to a gene: 6. CDR3 length: 13 residues. Looked up from germline, CDR1 is DFQATT and CDR2 is SNEGSKA (reference sequence). The covered CDR3 bases are TGCAGTGCGGAAGGGACAGGAGCCTACGAG. Its protein is CSAEGTGAYE. The full CDR3 reads CSAEGTGAYEQYF.

This clone was observed a handful of times. The CDR3 protein is CSARDPRTSGNQETQYF. The sequenced part of the CDR3 DNA is TGCAGTGCTAGAGACCCTAGGACTAGCGGGAACCAAGAGACC. This chain links TRBV20-1 with TRBJ2-5; TRBD2 matches 12 bases. The read is 3 residues too short to cover the CDR3 end, so that end is filled in from the germline J gene. After removal of 0 bases from V and 0 bases from J, the junction contained 5 bases not matched to a gene. Per germline, CDR1 DFQATT and CDR2 SNEGSKA (reference sequence). This CDR3 region has 17 residues.

On this clone itself: The read gets to within 3 residues of the CDR3 end, and the germline J gene fills in the rest. The V call is TRBV5-1, the J call TRBJ1-1; 7 bases are shared with TRBD1. CDR3 length equals 14 residues. CDR1 SGHRS and CDR2 YFSETQ come from the germline V gene. Unmatched junction bases numbered 3, after V lost 0 bases and J lost 4 bases. Here the CDR3 reads CASSLGQGGTEAFF. CDR3 DNA, as far as it was read: TGCGCCAGCAGCTTGGGACAGGGTGGCACTGAA.

This clone was detected a few times. The sequence runs out 3 residues before the end of the CDR3; the remainder is reconstructed from the germline J gene. The rearrangement links TRBV7-3 to TRBJ2-1, with 7 positions matching TRBD2. V gave up 2 bases and J gave up 5 bases; unmatched junction bases: 6. Germline V gene data show CDR1 as SGHTA and CDR2 as FQGTGA. CDR3 length: 15 amino acids. The CDR3: CASSLGGSRNNEQFF. CDR3 DNA (partial): TGTGCCAGCAGCTTAGGCGGGAGTCGGAACAATGAG.